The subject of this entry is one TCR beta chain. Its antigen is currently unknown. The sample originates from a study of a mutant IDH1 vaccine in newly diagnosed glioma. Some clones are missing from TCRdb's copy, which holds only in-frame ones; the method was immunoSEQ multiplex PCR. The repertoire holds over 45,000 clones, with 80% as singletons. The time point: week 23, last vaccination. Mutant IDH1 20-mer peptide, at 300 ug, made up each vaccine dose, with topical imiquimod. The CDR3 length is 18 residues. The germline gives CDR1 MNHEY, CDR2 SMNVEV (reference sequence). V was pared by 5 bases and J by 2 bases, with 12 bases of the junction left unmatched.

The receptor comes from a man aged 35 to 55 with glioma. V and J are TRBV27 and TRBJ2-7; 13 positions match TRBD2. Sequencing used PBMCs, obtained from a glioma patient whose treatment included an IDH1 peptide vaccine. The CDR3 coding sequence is TGTGCCAGCAGTGGAACCCGGACTAGCGGGGGCTCACCCTACGAGCAGTACTTC. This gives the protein CASSGTRTSGGSPYEQYF.